This T cell receptor beta chain was sequenced during a study of shared T cell receptors in the human thymus. The CDR3 runs 16 residues. Germline V lookup: CDR1 SGHRS, CDR2 YFSETQ. Trimming left V 4 bases short and J 0 bases short, with 16 bases between. TCRdb's table, derived via immunoSEQ multiplex PCR, lists solely in-frame clones and lacks some. The sample lists approximately 730,000 clones, approximately 83% occurring once. In addition, the sample was reused for a study of human thymus T cells. Turning to that study: Corrective surgery for congenital heart defects was being performed on the healthy Finnish infants who were the donors.

The rearrangement links TRBV5-1 to TRBJ2-5; weak D call: TRBD1 (5 bases). The sample consisted of thymocytes. The source of this sequence is a girl less than two years old with a congenital heart defect. The CDR3 nucleotides are TGCGCCAGCAGCCCGACAGCGATCCAATACCAAGAGACCCAGTACTTC. It specifies CASSPTAIQYQETQYF.